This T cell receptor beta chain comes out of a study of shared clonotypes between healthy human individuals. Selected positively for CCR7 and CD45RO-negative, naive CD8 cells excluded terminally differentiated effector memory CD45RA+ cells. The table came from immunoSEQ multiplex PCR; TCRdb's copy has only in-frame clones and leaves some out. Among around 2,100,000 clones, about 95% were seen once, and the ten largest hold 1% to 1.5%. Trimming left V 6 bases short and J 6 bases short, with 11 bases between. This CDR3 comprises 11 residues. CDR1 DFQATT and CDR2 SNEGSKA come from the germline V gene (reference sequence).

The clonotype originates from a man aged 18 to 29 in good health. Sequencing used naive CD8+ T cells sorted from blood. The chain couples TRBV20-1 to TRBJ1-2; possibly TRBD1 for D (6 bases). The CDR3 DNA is TGCAGTGCAGGGGGGGCGGATGGCTACACCTTC. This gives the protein CSAGGADGYTF.